This TCR beta chain was recovered during a study of T cell responses to AZD1222 COVID-19 vaccine (dated by TCRdb to the early 2020s). About the investigation overall: A total of 233 trial participants underwent TCR sequencing, of whom 200 to 220 had received two doses of AZD1222 and about 25 had received two doses of the MenACWY control vaccine. Trial participants were enrolled into age subgroups of 18-55, 56-69 and 70-plus years, which contained around 140, 26 and 57 TCR-sequenced participants, respectively. Here is what the overall study found, with its caveats: Because no day 14 peak-response samples were available, the repertoires could be characterized only after the peak T cell response. Most participants were white British and females outnumbered males, and the authors suggested that clonal diversity may have been underestimated. The whole spike protein was spanned by vaccine-associated CD4 TCRs, and dominant responses were seen in regions 160-218 and 743-854. Reportedly, almost half of the unique spike-specific TCRs recognized epitopes lying outside the regions that are mutated in the B.1.351 and B.1.1.7 variants. A significant rise in spike-specific TCR breadth and depth was observed after two AZD1222 doses relative to day 0 and relative to MenACWY recipients. Conclusions about previously exposed vaccinees were limited because only six AZD1222 recipients were SARS-CoV-2 seropositive at baseline. In the small 56-69-year group, the increase in depth fell short of significance, most likely because of low power.

This specimen's time point label, per the study, means: about 28 days (+/-7) after the second vaccine dose. Because spike-specific TCR depth and breadth did not differ between the two schedules, AZD1222 recipients who got a second dose at roughly 4 weeks were pooled with those who got a second dose at roughly 12 weeks. Vaccinee samples came from UK trials COV001 and COV002, including a single-blind randomized controlled phase 2/3 trial of AZD1222 (ChAdOx1 nCoV-19) in healthy adults. For TCRbeta chain sequencing, PBMC samples were collected from trial participants at day 0 and at day 28 after the second dose. On this clone itself: Its antigen is not yet known. No much larger clonotype is one base removed from it; base qualities were not supplied.

The CDR3 regions of human TCRbeta chains were subjected to immunosequencing. On the study's bioinformatics: Repertoire TCRs were checked for matches against a reference library of SARS-CoV-2-specific TCRs that had been generated using the MIRA antigen-specificity platform. Breadth meant the fraction of unique TCRs that were SARS-CoV-2-associated, whereas depth meant the fraction of total T cells that were SARS-CoV-2-associated. Each spike-specific TCR was assigned to its reactive spike region and to a CD4 or CD8 class using the MIRA data. Log10-transformed breadth and depth values were compared by one-way ANOVA with Sidak's multiple comparisons tests. Imported from immuneACCESS, the table was reduced by TCRdb to in-frame sequences with V and J called. These copies leave out some clones; in studies compared against another copy, an unresolved V gene accounts for under half, and the cause of the remainder is not known. V and J calls and clone size are those listed in that table; D and trimming were worked out from the DNA. The sample table records approximately 140,000 clones; more than 80% of these occur just once. Jointly, the top ten make up 3% to 3.5% of the sample.

The CDR3 goes from the cysteine to the phenylalanine over 13 residues. The sequence is cut down to CDR3 DNA, 39 bases in frame from base 1. For CDR1 and CDR2, the germline V gene lists LGHNT and FRNRAP. V is clipped by 5 bases and J by 1 base, and the sequence between their germline boundaries is 8 bases long. This chain is built from TRBV12-5 and TRBJ1-1; the D gene is possibly TRBD1, with 5 bases matching. The sample consisted of peripheral blood, taken 28 days after the second AZD1222 dose. This clonotype originated in an adult who received the AZD1222 COVID-19 vaccine. The CDR3 loop reads CASGGRENTEAFF. The bases are TGTGCTAGTGGTGGCAGGGAGAACACTGAAGCTTTCTTT. Extended through the reference TRBV12-5 and TRBJ1-1 proteins, this CDR3 yields the full variable domain: DARVTQTPRHKVTEMGQEVTMRCQPILGHNTVFWYRQTMMQGLELLAYFRNRAPLDDSGMPKDRFSAEMPDATLATLKIQPSEPRDSAVYFCASGGRENTEAFFGQGTRLTVV.